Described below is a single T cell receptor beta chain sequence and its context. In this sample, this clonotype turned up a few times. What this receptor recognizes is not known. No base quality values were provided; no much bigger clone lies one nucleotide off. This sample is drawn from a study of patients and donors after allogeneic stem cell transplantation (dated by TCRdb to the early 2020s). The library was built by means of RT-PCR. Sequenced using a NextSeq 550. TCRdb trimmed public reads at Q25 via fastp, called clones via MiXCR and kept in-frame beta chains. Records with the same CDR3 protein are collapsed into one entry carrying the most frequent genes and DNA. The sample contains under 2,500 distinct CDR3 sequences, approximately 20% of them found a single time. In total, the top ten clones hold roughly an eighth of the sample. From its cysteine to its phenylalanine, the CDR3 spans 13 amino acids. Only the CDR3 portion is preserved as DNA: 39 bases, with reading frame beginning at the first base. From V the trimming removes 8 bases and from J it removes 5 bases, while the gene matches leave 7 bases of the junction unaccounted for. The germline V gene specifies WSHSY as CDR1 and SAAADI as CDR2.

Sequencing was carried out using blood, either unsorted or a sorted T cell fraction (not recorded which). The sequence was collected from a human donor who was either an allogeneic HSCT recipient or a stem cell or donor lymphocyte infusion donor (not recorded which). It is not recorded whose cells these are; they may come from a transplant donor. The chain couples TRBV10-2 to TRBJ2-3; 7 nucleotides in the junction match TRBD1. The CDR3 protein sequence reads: CASDLNRGDTQYF. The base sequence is TGCGCCAGCGACCTAAACAGGGGAGATACGCAGTATTTT.